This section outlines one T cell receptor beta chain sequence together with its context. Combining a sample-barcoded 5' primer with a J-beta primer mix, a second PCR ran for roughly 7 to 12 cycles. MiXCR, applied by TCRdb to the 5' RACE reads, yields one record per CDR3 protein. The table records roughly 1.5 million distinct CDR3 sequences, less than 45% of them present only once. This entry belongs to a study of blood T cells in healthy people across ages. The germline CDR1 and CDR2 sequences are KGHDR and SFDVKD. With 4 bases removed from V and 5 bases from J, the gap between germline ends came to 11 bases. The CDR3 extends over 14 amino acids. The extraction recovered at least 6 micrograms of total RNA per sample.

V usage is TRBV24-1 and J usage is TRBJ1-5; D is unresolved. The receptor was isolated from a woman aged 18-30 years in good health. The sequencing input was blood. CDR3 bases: TGTGCCACCAGTGACTGGGTAGCAGATCAGCCCCAGCATTTT. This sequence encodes CATSDWVADQPQHF.